This record looks at one TCR beta chain sequence and its context. The target antigen is unknown. The PCR used 60 Vbeta and 13 Jbeta primers. Method: immunoSEQ multiplex PCR; TCRdb's copy keeps in-frame clones and lacks some. The sample lists 85,000 to 120,000 clones, around 70% seen once, with approximately 0.74% in the top ten. The CDR3 spans 13 residues. V was trimmed by 0 bases and J by 5 bases, leaving 5 bases between them. Germline assignment: CDR1 MNHEY and CDR2 SVGAGI. These data come from a study of cytomegalovirus exposure and HLA in healthy donors. Study-wide results and limits: Previously analyzed data showed that most TCR beta V segments were productive at a frequency of about 90% or about 30%. Analysis was carried out at a later point, and it linked a missense DCLRE1C variant to TCR beta V- and J-gene trimming.

V gene TRBV6-5 combines with J gene TRBJ1-5, with D uncertain. This clonotype was sampled from a boy younger than 18 in good health and CMV-seronegative. Sequencing was carried out using PBMCs. The CDR3: CASSYSVDQPQHF. Written as DNA, the CDR3 is TGTGCCAGCAGTTACTCGGTAGATCAGCCCCAGCATTTT.